Listed here are 21 T cell receptor beta chains from one sample, sequenced in a study of shared clonotypes between healthy human individuals (dated by TCRdb to 2018 to 2021). Libraries came from the immunoSEQ multiplex PCR assay. Held by TCRdb, this immuneACCESS table contains in-frame sequences only and omits some clones. Under half of the omission traces to an unresolved V gene where checked; the cause of the rest is unknown. Counted in this sample were millions of clones; over 85% of them appeared once. The ten largest account for about 0.39% of the sample. Sequencing was performed on naive CD4+ T cells from PBMCs. Per the publication, the cell subset or site label means: CD45RA+ positively selected. These receptors came from a man younger than 35 in good health. Some clones in this sample may be carry-over from other donors' samples.

This sequence joins TRBV29-1 and TRBJ1-2; TRBD1 agrees at 7 bases. Trimming at V came to 0 bases and at J to 7 bases, leaving 5 bases not matched to a gene. This CDR3 has 13 residues. Germline CDR1 and CDR2: SQVTM and ANQGSEA. DNA for the CDR3: TGCAGCGTTGAAGATCCAGGGGGGTTTGGCTACACCTTC. Translation: CSVEDPGGFGYTF. The whole variable domain, remainder taken from reference TRBV29-1 and TRBJ1-2, is SAVISQKPSRDICQRGTSLTIQCQVDSQVTMMFWYRQQPGQSLTLIATANQGSEATYESGFVIDKFPISRPNLTFSTLTVSNMSPEDSSIYLCSVEDPGGFGYTFGSGTRLTVV.

The gene calls are TRBV7-2 and TRBJ2-2; 10 bases match TRBD1. Germline V gene sequence: CDR1 SGHTA, CDR2 FQGNSA. The CDR3 runs 17 residues. V lost 7 bases to trimming and J lost 0 bases; unmatched junction nucleotides: 8. CDR3: CASTMSGTGANTGELFF. The CDR3, as DNA: TGTGCCAGCACGATGTCGGGGACAGGGGCGAACACCGGGGAGCTGTTTTTT.

The chain couples TRBV28 to TRBJ1-2; tentative D call: TRBD1 (5 bases). The CDR3 spans 15 residues. Between the trimmed V and J ends, which lost 3 bases and 4 bases, there was a span of 15 bases. Germline V gene lookup returns CDR1 MDHEN and CDR2 SYDVKM. In DNA form, the CDR3 reads TGTGCCAGCAGTTTCGGGGCAGCTGATCCCTATGGCTACACCTTC. Translation: CASSFGAADPYGYTF.

V and J are TRBV5-4 and TRBJ2-5; D perhaps matches TRBD1 (5 bases). V was clipped by 4 bases and J by 1 base, with 11 bases between them. Germline values: CDR1 SGHNT, CDR2 YYREEE (reference sequence). The CDR3 is made up of 14 amino acids. The CDR3 nucleotides are TGTGCCAGCAGCCTAGACAGAACCCAAGAGACCCAGTACTTC. This gives the protein CASSLDRTQETQYF.

The chain's CDR3 is CASSEVRVANYGYTF. Written as DNA, the CDR3 is TGTGCCAGCAGTGAAGTGCGGGTAGCTAACTATGGCTACACCTTC. The chain carries TRBV2 and TRBJ1-2; D remains ambiguous. This CDR3 is 15 amino acids long. V lost 1 base and J lost 0, with 9 bases in between. Germline V gives CDR1 SNHLY, CDR2 FYNNEI.

This chain's CDR3 is CASSPNPGQLQYF. The CDR3 DNA follows: TGTGCCAGCAGCCCAAACCCGGGACAGCTTCAGTACTTC. J is TRBJ2-4 and V is TRBV6-6, with 7 bases that match TRBD1. This CDR3 has 13 amino acids. The V gene end was trimmed by 6 bases and the J gene end by 11 bases; junction bases not matched to a gene: 10. Germline CDR1 reads MNHNY; CDR2 reads SVGAGI (reference sequence).

This chain connects TRBV5-1 to TRBJ2-7, with D possibly TRBD2 on 5 matching bases. Germline CDR1 SGHRS, CDR2 YFSETQ. V shed 0 bases and J shed 2 bases, with 12 bases lying between them. CDR3 length: 15 residues. As DNA, the CDR3 is TGCGCCAGCAGCTTGGGGCGAAGCGGAACCTACGAGCAGTACTTC. This codes for CASSLGRSGTYEQYF.

The chain is built from TRBV7-2 and TRBJ2-5, with a possible D match to TRBD2 (6 bases). Germline loops: CDR1 SGHTA, CDR2 FQGNSA. The CDR3 sequence is 15 residues long. V was cut by 5 bases and J by 4 bases, with 17 bases left in between. CDR3 amino acids: CASSPRASDGETQYF. CDR3 coding DNA: TGTGCCAGCAGCCCCAGGGCTAGCGATGGAGAGACCCAGTACTTC. The full variable domain, rest sourced from reference TRBV7-2 and TRBJ2-5, is GAGVSQSPSNKVTEKGKDVELRCDPISGHTALYWYRQSLGQGLEFLIYFQGNSAPDKSGLPSDRFSAERTGGSVSTLTIQRTQQEDSAVYLCASSPRASDGETQYFGPGTRLLVL.

As DNA, the CDR3 is TGTGCCAGCAGTTACGGCCGGGAGGGCGAAGAGACCCAGTACTTC. Encoded protein: CASSYGREGEETQYF. This chain uses TRBV6-6 with TRBJ2-5; the match to TRBD2 covers 8 bases. V trimming: 2 bases; J trimming: 3 bases; junction bases outside the gene matches: 5. CDR3 length: 15 residues. Germline V gene data show CDR1 as MNHNY and CDR2 as SVGAGI (reference sequence).

CDR3 sequence reads: CASSQGLETSSYNEQFF. The CDR3 coding sequence is TGTGCCAGCAGCCAAGGATTGGAGACTAGCTCGTACAATGAGCAGTTCTTC. The genes are TRBV4-2 and TRBJ2-1; the match to TRBD2 covers 7 bases. The CDR3 contains 17 residues. Germline V gene lookup returns CDR1 LGHNA and CDR2 YNFKEQ. The V gene end was trimmed by 1 base and the J gene end by 4 bases; junction bases not matched to a gene: 10.

The chain has TRBV10-3 and TRBJ2-7, with 7 bases that match TRBD1. The V gene's germline CDR1 is ENHRY and CDR2 SYGVKD. CDR3 length: 15 residues. V was clipped by 4 bases and J by 2 bases; unmatched bases: 8. The CDR3 DNA reads TGTGCCATCAGTGCCGACAGGGTGATGCCCTACGAGCAGTACTTC. Protein sequence: CAISADRVMPYEQYF.

The rearrangement links TRBV18 to TRBJ2-3; 9 bases agree with TRBD2. Trimming removed 3 bases from V and 4 bases from J; junction bases left unmatched: 2. The CDR3 has 14 residues. Looked up from germline, CDR1 is KGHSH and CDR2 is LQKENI. Here the CDR3 DNA reads TGTGCCAGCTCACCCATAGCGGGAGCAGATACGCAGTATTTT. It translates to CASSPIAGADTQYF.

Here the CDR3 reads CASSLDPKSYEQYF. In DNA form, the CDR3 reads TGCGCCAGCAGCTTGGATCCCAAATCCTACGAGCAGTACTTC. V usage is TRBV5-1 and J usage is TRBJ2-7; no clear D gene. Deletions cut 0 bases from V and 1 base from J, with 8 bases between. This CDR3 spans 14 amino acids. The germline CDR1 and CDR2 sequences are SGHRS and YFSETQ.

The chain couples TRBV28 to TRBJ1-2; D unresolved. CDR1 is MDHEN, CDR2 SYDVKM, per germline. V lost 5 bases to trimming and J lost 6 bases, with 13 bases between them. The CDR3 has 13 amino acids. CDR3 nucleotide sequence: TGTGCCAGCAGTGCCGGGCGTGAGGATGGCTACACCTTC. Translated, it gives CASSAGREDGYTF.

The chain joins TRBV6-5 to TRBJ2-7; 8 nucleotides agree with TRBD1. This CDR3 spans 14 amino acids. Looked up from germline, CDR1 is MNHEY and CDR2 is SVGAGI. V lost 6 bases, J lost 3 bases, and 7 bases stayed unmatched. CDR3 sequence: CASRDRAGVYEQYF. CDR3 nucleotide sequence: TGTGCCAGCAGGGACAGGGCTGGGGTCTACGAGCAGTACTTC.

V is TRBV28 and J is TRBJ2-1; D gene unclear. The length of the CDR3 is 14 residues. V shed 7 bases and J shed 2 bases, with 12 bases lying between them. Germline CDR1 MDHEN, CDR2 SYDVKM. CDR3 residues: CASTPRAPYNEQFF. The CDR3 nucleotides read TGTGCCAGCACCCCTCGGGCGCCCTACAATGAGCAGTTCTTC.

This rearrangement joins TRBV27 to TRBJ1-3; no firm D call. This CDR3 region has 16 residues. CDR1 is MNHEY, CDR2 SMNVEV, per germline (reference sequence). V was pared by 3 bases and J by 0 bases, with 12 bases between. CDR3 sequence: CASSFSPGLSGNTIYF. The CDR3 nucleotides read TGTGCCAGCAGTTTTTCTCCAGGCCTCTCTGGAAACACCATATATTTT.

The rearrangement uses TRBV5-4 and TRBJ1-3; 9 nucleotides match TRBD1. Germline V gene data show CDR1 as SGHNT and CDR2 as YYREEE (reference sequence). Trimming at V came to 3 bases and at J to 0 bases, leaving 10 bases not matched to a gene. There are 18 residues in the CDR3. CDR3 in DNA: TGTGCCAGCAGCTCAGACTTAAGGGACAGGGTCTCTGGAAACACCATATATTTT. Translating gives CASSSDLRDRVSGNTIYF.

Note on this clone: One end of the junction fails to match germline, which may point to a read error. The rearrangement uses TRBV7-6 and TRBJ2-7; 9 bases line up with TRBD2. The CDR3 length is 18 residues. Germline V CDR1 and CDR2: SGHVS, FNYEAQ. The chain's CDR3 is CASSLGVQASGISHEQYF. The CDR3 coding sequence is TGTGCCAGCAGCTTAGGGGTTCAGGCTAGCGGGATCTCCCACGAGCAGTACTTC.

Of note for this clone: Other DNA sequences in this specimen translate into the identical CDR3. V and J are TRBV2 and TRBJ2-3, with D tentatively TRBD2 (6 bases). The V gene's germline CDR1 is SNHLY and CDR2 FYNNEI. V was pared by 6 bases and J by 0 bases, with 10 bases between. The CDR3 has 14 amino acids. The CDR3 nucleotides are TGTGCCAGCAGCACGGGGACTAGCACAGATACGCAGTATTTT. Translated, it gives CASSTGTSTDTQYF.

Details on this clone: This same CDR3 is encoded by further DNA sequences in the sample. This chain links TRBV9 with TRBJ2-1; 11 nucleotides align to TRBD2. CDR3 length equals 16 residues. The V gene end was trimmed by 1 base and the J gene end by 7 bases; junction bases not matched to a gene: 7. CDR1 SGDLS and CDR2 YYNGEE come from the germline V gene. The CDR3 sequence is CASSVLAGGPGNEQFF. Here the CDR3 DNA reads TGTGCCAGCAGCGTATTAGCGGGAGGGCCAGGAAATGAGCAGTTCTTC.